The present T cell receptor beta chain was sequenced within a study of blood T cell repertoires in COVID-19. Study-level background: Acute-phase and convalescent COVID-19 samples originated in the United States, Italy and Spain.

CDR1 is GTSNPN and CDR2 is SVGIG in the germline V gene (reference sequence). This CDR3 has 13 residues. The V and J ends lost 5 bases and 5 bases respectively, with 15 bases between them. Per the authors' pipeline: From reference gene primer amplification, estimates of nucleated cell counts were derived. Sequencing used immunoSEQ multiplex PCR; TCRdb keeps in-frame clones, though not all of them. V and J calls and clone size follow that table, whereas D and trimming were derived from the DNA. The repertoire includes more than 250,000 clones, 88% of them detected once, and 0.95% to 1.5% sits in the top ten. Adults between roughly 18 and 90 years of age took part from about two dozen US areas. Participants' reported clinical history set cohort assignment.

The rearrangement links TRBV30 to TRBJ1-1; D is ambiguous. This TCR derives from a woman aged 40 to 50 with acute COVID-19. What was sequenced was PBMCs or T cells enriched from blood (not recorded which). CDR3 bases: TGTGCCTGGGCTTTAGCTTCCGGGACTGAAGCTTTCTTT. This gives the protein CAWALASGTEAFF. The variable domain in full, completed from reference TRBV30 and TRBJ1-1, reads SQTIHQWPATLVQPVGSPLSLECTVEGTSNPNLYWYRQAAGRGLQLLFYSVGIGQISSEVPQNLSASRPQDRQFILSSKKLLLSDSGFYLCAWALASGTEAFFGQGTRLTVV.